The entry that follows covers one T cell receptor beta chain sequence. The antigen this receptor binds is unknown. One base away there is no much larger clone; base qualities are not given. Library construction relied on PCR. These reads were obtained on an Illumina HiSeq 2500. To reduce PCR and sequencing biases, unique molecular identifiers were built into the TCR beta cDNA libraries. Per 1 to 10 million input T cells, approximately 500,000 cDNA molecules were obtained, such that each molecule approximated one T cell. The patient libraries were prepared and sequenced with the same protocol used for the earlier healthy control dataset. Within a given batch, samples were prepared together, multiplexed and sequenced on the same HiSeq lane. The paper's processing steps were these. MIGEC handled the raw barcoded reads, throwing out single-read molecular identifier groups before consensus assembly and CDR3 extraction. VDJtools was used for post-analysis of the clonotype tables, with diversity normalized by down-sampling every dataset to the smallest sample size. Repertoire overlap clustering matched CDR3 amino acid but not nucleotide sequences to correct batch-related cross-sample contamination. Using fastp trimming at Q25 and MiXCR clonotype assembly, TCRdb reanalyzed the public sequencing data and kept in-frame beta chains. Each CDR3 protein appears once, grouped with its most common genes and DNA. What appears here as the V and J calls and clone size reflects TCRdb's work, not the paper's. For this sample the table gives fewer than 850,000 distinct CDR3 sequences, of which 25% to 30% were detected only once. The top ten hold 0.55% to 0.65% of the sample.

The entry originates in a study of post-analysis software for immune sequencing data (dated by TCRdb to the mid-2010s). A note on the overall study: Disease courses on record covered relapsing-remitting, secondary progressive and progressive-relapsing multiple sclerosis, though some patients had no subtype annotation. A subset of samples was prepared in parallel using single-end sample barcoding, then pooled and co-amplified after Illumina adapter ligation. The multiple sclerosis patient repertoires were compared with 10 or so previously published healthy control repertoires from donors aged about 6 to 26 years.

The CDR3 contains 15 residues, cysteine and phenylalanine counted. Only the CDR3 DNA stays, 45 bases, in frame from base 1. V drops 4 bases and J drops 4 bases, leaving 14 bases in between. As encoded in the germline V gene, CDR1 is MGHRA while CDR2 is YSYEKL. The research as a whole found: Patients showed significantly higher frequencies than controls for 4 or 5 TRBV segments, among them TRBV5-6, TRBV5-1 and TRBV20-1. The control group was slightly older than the multiple sclerosis patient group. Multiple sclerosis patients had significantly lower normalized Chao1 diversity than controls, a result that suggests substantial peripheral T-cell clonal expansion. Direct clustering with F measure revealed strong co-clustering of samples prepared in the same batch, which led to a batch-effect correction.

TCR beta repertoires were profiled from peripheral blood of roughly 13 young patients with multiple sclerosis to demonstrate the VDJtools post-analysis software. The patients with multiple sclerosis were children and adolescents between about 6 and 16 years of age. The origin of this receptor is a girl aged 5-17 years with multiple sclerosis. Rearrangement joined TRBV4-1 to TRBJ2-1; perhaps TRBD2 is the D gene, with 6 bases matching. Sequenced material: blood. CDR3 protein: CASSRGEVGYNEQFF. The bases read TGCGCCAGCAGCCGCGGGGAGGTGGGGTACAATGAGCAGTTCTTC.